The clone carrying this TCR beta chain was seen a few times. Antigen specificity is unknown. The data originate from a study of T cells in Graves' hyperthyroidism and ophthalmopathy. Overall study context: Any treatment followed the collection of peripheral blood at initial diagnosis.

Germline values: CDR1 SGHTS, CDR2 YDEGEE. This CDR3 has 15 amino acids. V lost 4 bases to trimming and J lost 5 bases; unmatched junction nucleotides: 11. Cells are PBMCs isolated from over 7.5 ml of fresh blood. Study results and caveats: Also found in blood were most expanded thyroid clonotypes above 0.001.

TCR beta CDR3 regions were amplified from RNA transcripts. The HTBI primer set served for first-round RT-PCR of the TCR CDR3. One entry per CDR3 protein, called by TCRdb with MiXCR from the multiplex PCR reads. The sample carries around 690,000 distinct CDR3 sequences, less than 25% recorded once. The TCR was taken from a man between 25 and 39 years old with Graves' ophthalmopathy. The gene calls are TRBV5-8 and TRBJ2-5; 7 bases are shared with TRBD2. The sequenced sample was blood. CDR3 nucleotides: TGTGCCAGCAGCCAGACTAGCTCTCGAGCGGAGACCCAGTACTTC. This sequence encodes CASSQTSSRAETQYF.